This T cell receptor beta chain was found in a study of CD8+ T cells in alopecia areata. Study details: Treatment ran 6 to 18 months, with 6 months of follow-up afterward. Study-wide results and caveats: In scalp and blood during tofacitinib, many expanded lesional clones persisted. Researchers report lesional scalp, most notably alopecia totalis/universalis, outstripped normal scalp in clonality.

Investigators isolated RNA and reverse transcribed it into cDNA to act as the sequencing template. Sequencing was performed with immunoSEQ multiplex PCR; in TCRdb, only in-frame clones are kept and a portion is missing. The sample holds about 210,000 clones; approximately 65% are singletons and the top ten take approximately 1.2%. Treatment indicated: oral pan-JAK inhibitor, 5-10 mg twice daily. Those with alopecia areata gave lesional scalp punch biopsies and peripheral blood. V dropped 3 bases and J dropped 0 bases, with 3 bases sitting between them. From germline, CDR1 is GTSNPN and CDR2 SVGIG (reference sequence). The CDR3 extends over 11 amino acids. About this clone itself: Its antigen is undetermined.

This clonotype was obtained from a human donor with alopecia areata. The specimen was CD4+ T cells sorted from blood, collected at week 44, from a patient treated with tofacitinib. The chain has TRBV30 and TRBJ2-7; D gene unclear. CDR3 region: CAWSRSYEQYF. In DNA form, the CDR3 reads TGTGCCTGGAGCCGCTCCTACGAGCAGTACTTC.